This T cell receptor beta chain was identified in a study of blood T cell repertoires in COVID-19. Study-wide background: Researchers got acute and convalescent COVID-19 samples from the United States, Italy and Spain. Nucleic acid was either cDNA or gDNA, and it came from T cells, B-cell-depleted T cells, or PBMCs.

In the original workflow: Cell counts per sample came from amplifying reference gene primers. Profiled with immunoSEQ multiplex PCR; TCRdb holds only in-frame clones, not every one. That table is the source of V, J and clone size, and D and trimming were worked out from the DNA. The sample carries 250,000 to 400,000 clones, 88% recorded once. Sequenced material: peripheral blood. The sequence was collected from a woman aged 25 to 45 with COVID-19, enrolled during active disease.

The CDR3 loop is CSVGGRVSRETQYF. The DNA of the CDR3 is TGCAGCGTTGGGGGGAGGGTTAGTCGAGAGACCCAGTACTTC. The V and J genes are TRBV29-1 and TRBJ2-5, with 7 bases matching TRBD2. V gave up 4 bases and J gave up 4 bases; unmatched junction bases: 9. Germline V CDR1 and CDR2: SQVTM, ANQGSEA. The CDR3 runs to 14 residues.